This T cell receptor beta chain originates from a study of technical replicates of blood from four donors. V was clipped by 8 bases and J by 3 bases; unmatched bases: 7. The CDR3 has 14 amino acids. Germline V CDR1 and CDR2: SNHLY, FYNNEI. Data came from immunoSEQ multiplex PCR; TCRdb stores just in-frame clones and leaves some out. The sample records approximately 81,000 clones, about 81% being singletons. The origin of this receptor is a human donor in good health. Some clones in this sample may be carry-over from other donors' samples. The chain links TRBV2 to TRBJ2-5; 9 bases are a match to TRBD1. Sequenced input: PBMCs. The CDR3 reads CASVFGTGKETQYF. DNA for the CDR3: TGTGCCAGCGTGTTCGGGACAGGGAAAGAGACCCAGTACTTC.